The source of this TCR beta chain is a study of cytomegalovirus exposure and HLA in healthy donors. Both 60 Vbeta primers and 13 Jbeta primers went into the PCR. Sequencing was performed with immunoSEQ multiplex PCR; in TCRdb, only in-frame clones are kept and a portion is missing. The table has about 160,000 clones, roughly 80% seen once. Per the germline V gene, CDR1 is MDHEN and CDR2 is SYDVKM. CDR3 length equals 13 residues. The V end lost 1 base, the J end lost 0 bases, and 4 bases lay between the germline ends. This TCR came from a man aged 25 to 40 in good health and CMV-seronegative. The chain employs TRBV28 and TRBJ2-7; D gene uncertain. Sequencing was performed on PBMCs. The CDR3 DNA reads TGTGCCAGCAGTTTATCTAGCTCCTACGAGCAGTACTTC. This encodes CASSLSSSYEQYF.